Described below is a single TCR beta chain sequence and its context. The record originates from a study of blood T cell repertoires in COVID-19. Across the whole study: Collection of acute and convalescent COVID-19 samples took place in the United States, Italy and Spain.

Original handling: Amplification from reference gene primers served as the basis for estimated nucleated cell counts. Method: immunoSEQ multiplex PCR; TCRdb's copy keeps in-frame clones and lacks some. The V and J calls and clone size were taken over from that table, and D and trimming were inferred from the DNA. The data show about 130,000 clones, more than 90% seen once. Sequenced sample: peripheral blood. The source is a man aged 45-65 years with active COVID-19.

The DNA for the CDR3 is TGTGCCAGCAGCGAACAGAAAAATAGCAATCAGCCCCAGCATTTT. This translates into CASSEQKNSNQPQHF. The chain couples TRBV2 to TRBJ1-5, with D hard to call. The germline V gene encodes CDR1 SNHLY and CDR2 FYNNEI. CDR3 length: 15 amino acids. Trimming stripped 6 bases from V and 0 bases from J, with 12 bases between.